The 25 T cell receptor beta chains presented below share a single source sample, sequenced in a study of response to subunit inactivated influenza vaccine. In TCRdb, the RT-PCR reads were re-called with MiXCR into one record per CDR3 protein. Of about 530,000 distinct CDR3 sequences in the sample, 10% to 15% were seen once. This specimen was PBMCs from blood, taken about 40 days after vaccination. These receptors were taken from a middle-aged man who received an inactivated influenza vaccine.

This clonotype was observed a few times. The V call is TRBV5-1, the J call TRBJ2-5; tentatively, D is TRBD2 (6 bases). V was shortened by 4 bases and J by 4 bases, with 17 bases between the two germline ends. The CDR3 contains 15 residues. Germline V gene lookup returns CDR1 SGHRS and CDR2 YFSETQ. For the CDR3, the DNA is TGCGCCAGCAGCCTGCCGGGAGCCACTTCAGAGACCCAGTACTTC. Translating it yields CASSLPGATSETQYF.

In this sample, this clonotype turned up many times. The chain combines TRBV13 with TRBJ2-1, with unresolved D. CDR1 is PRHDT, CDR2 FYEKMQ, per germline (reference sequence). Between the trimmed V and J ends, which lost 2 bases and 6 bases, there was a span of 11 bases. This CDR3 comprises 14 residues. The CDR3 loop is CASSLKYPSNEQFF. Here the CDR3 DNA reads TGTGCCAGCAGCTTAAAATACCCCAGCAATGAGCAGTTCTTC. Filled out from reference TRBV13 and TRBJ2-1, the complete variable domain reads AAGVIQSPRHLIKEKRETATLKCYPIPRHDTVYWYQQGPGQDPQFLISFYEKMQSDKGSIPDRFSAQQFSDYHSELNMSSLELGDSALYFCASSLKYPSNEQFFGPGTRLTVL.

A few counts support this clonotype. V usage is TRBV28 and J usage is TRBJ2-6; 10 positions agree with TRBD1. Germline V gene sequence: CDR1 MDHEN, CDR2 SYDVKM. The CDR3 has 18 residues. J lost 1 base, V lost 6 bases, and 9 bases had no gene match. CDR3 in amino acids: CASSLARQGASGANVLTF. CDR3 nucleotide sequence: TGTGCCAGCAGCCTAGCAAGACAGGGGGCTTCTGGGGCCAACGTCCTGACTTTC.

The CDR3 protein is CATVTTGNYGYTF. For the CDR3, the DNA is TGTGCCACCGTTACAACAGGGAACTATGGCTACACCTTC. This sequence joins TRBV27 and TRBJ1-2, with TRBD1 as a possible D gene (6 bases). The V end was cut by 10 bases, the J end by 2 bases, with 14 bases between. CDR3 size: 13 residues. In germline, CDR1 is MNHEY, CDR2 SMNVEV (reference sequence).

The sample holds a few counts of this clonotype. The chain links TRBV28 to TRBJ2-3; D may correspond to TRBD1 or TRBD2 (6 bases each). Germline lookup yields CDR1 MDHEN and CDR2 SYDVKM. The V and J ends lost 5 bases and 1 base respectively, with 13 bases between them. The CDR3 spans 15 residues. Here the CDR3 DNA reads TGTGCCAGCAGTGTACAGGGAGGTGGCACAGATACGCAGTATTTT. Its translation: CASSVQGGGTDTQYF.

This clonotype was counted only a few times. V is TRBV20-1 and J is TRBJ1-2, with 8 nucleotides matching TRBD1. J gave up 3 bases and V 4 bases, and 19 bases lay outside the gene matches. The CDR3 extends over 18 amino acids. CDR1 is DFQATT, CDR2 SNEGSKA, per germline (reference sequence). CDR3: CSAMTSGQGEGTHYGYTF. The DNA of the CDR3 is TGCAGTGCTATGACTTCCGGACAGGGAGAGGGAACACACTATGGCTACACCTTC.

This clonotype was recorded a few times. V usage is TRBV7-9 and J usage is TRBJ2-7; 12 bases agree with TRBD2. The CDR3 spans 16 residues. With 5 bases clipped from V and 0 bases from J, the junction kept 5 bases outside the gene matches. Germline assignment: CDR1 SEHNR and CDR2 FQNEAQ (reference sequence). The CDR3 spells CASSGRLAGASYEQYF. The CDR3 DNA reads as TGTGCCAGCAGCGGACGACTAGCGGGGGCCTCCTACGAGCAGTACTTC.

This clonotype showed up many times. The chain is built from TRBV7-2 and TRBJ2-3, with D possibly TRBD1 on 5 matching bases. CDR1 and CDR2 (germline): SGHTA, FQGNSA. The V end lost 5 bases, the J end lost 5 bases, and 11 bases lay between the germline ends. The CDR3 extends over 13 amino acids. CDR3 DNA sequence: TGTGCCAGCAGCCCACGACAGAGAGATACGCAGTATTTT. Protein product: CASSPRQRDTQYF.

V usage is TRBV10-1 and J usage is TRBJ2-1; TRBD1 matches at 8 bases. CDR1 and CDR2 from the germline V gene are WNHNN and SYGVQD (reference sequence). CDR3 size: 14 residues. Trimming at V came to 2 bases and at J to 8 bases, leaving 5 bases not matched to a gene. The CDR3 loop is CASSERQGAYEQFF. The CDR3 bases are TGCGCCAGCAGTGAGAGGCAGGGGGCTTATGAGCAGTTCTTC.

The chain links TRBV20-1 to TRBJ2-6, with D perhaps TRBD2 (7 bases). V was pared by 7 bases and J by 1 base, with 17 bases between. CDR1 DFQATT and CDR2 SNEGSKA come from the germline V gene (reference sequence). This CDR3 comprises 16 residues. CDR3 in amino acids: CSGHEGGGSGANVLTF. CDR3 DNA: TGCAGTGGCCACGAGGGAGGGGGTTCTGGGGCCAACGTCCTGACTTTC.

In DNA form, the CDR3 reads TGCGCCAGCAGTCATGTGAAGACTAGCGGGGTGAGGAGCACAGATACGCAGTATTTT. This codes for CASSHVKTSGVRSTDTQYF. The V and J genes are TRBV5-1 and TRBJ2-3, with 11 bases that match TRBD2. CDR3 length: 19 amino acids. The trim removed 5 bases at V and 0 bases at J, leaving 14 bases unmatched. The germline V gene has CDR1 SGHRS and CDR2 YFSETQ.

In its sample, this clonotype was seen many times. The chain joins TRBV21-1 to TRBJ1-5. TRBV21-1 is flagged as a pseudogene. The CDR3 spans 16 residues. The CDR3 DNA reads TGTGCCAGCAGCGACCTAGGAGAGCTGAAGAATCAGCCCCAGCATTTT. The encoded protein is CASSDLGELKNQPQHF.

The sample holds many counts of this clonotype. The J gene is TRBJ2-2, the V gene TRBV12-3 or TRBV12-4; D unresolved. Trimming cost V 5 bases and J 6 bases, with 7 bases left between them. CDR3 length: 12 residues. The CDR3 nucleotides are TGTGCCAGCAGTGTGTCTTCCGGGGAGCTGTTTTTT. Protein: CASSVSSGELFF.

This clonotype was seen more than once but under ten times. This chain joins TRBV11-1 and TRBJ2-3; D is unresolved. The germline gives CDR1 SGHAT, CDR2 FQDESV (reference sequence). V shed 3 bases and J shed 3 bases, with 7 bases lying between them. This CDR3 is 13 amino acids long. CDR3 bases: TGTGCCAGCAGCTTTTATGTAACAGATACGCAGTATTTT. This gives the protein CASSFYVTDTQYF.

The rearrangement joins TRBV7-6 to TRBJ2-5; the match to TRBD1 covers 8 bases. Looked up from germline, CDR1 is SGHVS and CDR2 is FNYEAQ. CDR3 length equals 15 residues. V was clipped by 0 bases and J by 6 bases; unmatched bases: 6. In DNA form, the CDR3 reads TGTGCCAGCAGCTTAGCTCGACAGGGGTGGAAGACCCAGTACTTC. Its protein product is CASSLARQGWKTQYF.

The chain recombines TRBV5-1 with TRBJ1-2, with 9 bases that match TRBD1. Germline V gene lookup returns CDR1 SGHRS and CDR2 YFSETQ. V lost 1 base to trimming and J lost 6 bases; unmatched junction nucleotides: 1. CDR3 length: 13 amino acids. CDR3 sequence (DNA): TGCGCCAGCAGCTTGACAGGGGGCGATGGCTACACCTTC. This translates into CASSLTGGDGYTF.

The rearrangement joins TRBV27 to TRBJ2-7, with 9 nucleotides matching TRBD2. Germline assignment: CDR1 MNHEY and CDR2 SMNVEV (reference sequence). The CDR3 has 14 residues. Trimming took 8 bases from V and 6 from J; bases not matched to a gene: 11. CDR3 sequence: CASGLSGRTSEQYF. Here the CDR3 DNA reads TGTGCCAGCGGACTTAGCGGGAGAACCAGCGAGCAGTACTTC.

A few counts support this clonotype. The chain combines TRBV9 with TRBJ2-2, with TRBD1 matching 7 bases. This CDR3 has 15 residues. Per the germline V gene, CDR1 is SGDLS and CDR2 is YYNGEE. The V segment lost 1 base and the J segment 4 bases; nucleotides outside the gene matches: 4. The CDR3 reads CASSVTGERTGELFF. In nucleotides, the CDR3 is TGTGCCAGCAGCGTAACAGGGGAACGCACCGGGGAGCTGTTTTTT.

This clonotype was seen only a few times. This chain uses TRBV4-2 with TRBJ2-2, with 15 bases that match TRBD2. Germline lookup yields CDR1 LGHNA and CDR2 YNFKEQ. There are 19 residues in the CDR3. J gave up 0 bases and V 4 bases, and 6 bases lay outside the gene matches. In DNA, the CDR3 is TGTGCCAGCAGCCGGGGGACTAGCGGGGGGCCCGCGAACACCGGGGAGCTGTTTTTT. The encoded protein is CASSRGTSGGPANTGELFF.

The sample holds a few counts of this clonotype. This chain connects TRBV10-3 to TRBJ2-1; 13 bases align to TRBD2. Looked up from germline, CDR1 is ENHRY and CDR2 is SYGVKD. The CDR3 is 15 residues long. The V segment lost 6 bases and the J segment 8 bases; nucleotides outside the gene matches: 7. DNA of the CDR3: TGTGCCATCAGCAAACTAGCGGGAGGGCCCGATGAGCAGTTCTTC. Its translation is CAISKLAGGPDEQFF.

This clonotype occurred a few times. The V and J genes are TRBV5-1 and TRBJ1-2; D call uncertain. Germline CDR1 reads SGHRS; CDR2 reads YFSETQ. Trimming removed 4 bases from V and 10 bases from J, with 17 bases in between. The CDR3 extends over 13 amino acids. The CDR3 reads CASSKTLRGPYTF. CDR3 in DNA: TGCGCCAGCAGCAAGACTCTACGAGGTCCCTACACCTTC.

The table lists this clonotype with many counts. The rearrangement joins TRBV3-1 to TRBJ2-7; D is possibly TRBD1 or TRBD2 (5 bases each). Per germline, CDR1 LGHDT and CDR2 YNNKEL (reference sequence). CDR3 length: 12 residues. V lost 4 bases and J 6 bases, leaving 10 bases between the germline ends. CDR3 residues: CASSRGYGEQYF. CDR3 DNA sequence: TGTGCCAGCAGCCGGGGGTACGGCGAGCAGTACTTC.

This CDR3 reads CASSQGLEGEQYF. The CDR3 DNA reads TGCGCCAGCAGCCAAGGACTAGAAGGCGAGCAGTACTTC. The chain carries TRBV5-1 and TRBJ2-7; 7 bases match TRBD2. Germline CDR1 reads SGHRS; CDR2 reads YFSETQ. After removal of 4 bases from V and 6 bases from J, the junction contained 7 bases not matched to a gene. This CDR3 comprises 13 residues. The full variable domain, in which reference TRBV5-1 and TRBJ2-7 provide the parts outside the CDR3, is KAGVTQTPRYLIKTRGQQVTLSCSPISGHRSVSWYQQTPGQGLQFLFEYFSETQRNKGNFPGRFSGRQFSNSRSEMNVSTLELGDSALYLCASSQGLEGEQYFGPGTRLTVT.

This clonotype showed up just a few times. CDR3 residues: CASGQGGRTGELFF. In nucleotides, the CDR3 is TGTGCCAGCGGTCAGGGGGGGCGCACCGGGGAGCTGTTTTTT. This chain joins TRBV12-3 or TRBV12-4 and TRBJ2-2; D tentatively fits TRBD1 or TRBD2 (7 bases each). The CDR3 spans 14 residues. Between the trimmed V and J ends, which lost 8 bases and 4 bases, there was a span of 14 bases.

This clonotype came up many times. The chain combines TRBV5-1 with TRBJ1-2; D gene ambiguous. The germline V gene encodes CDR1 SGHRS and CDR2 YFSETQ. The CDR3 loop spans 15 amino acids. With 0 bases removed from V and 5 bases from J, the gap between germline ends came to 14 bases. CDR3 in amino acids: CASSLGRRRSYGYTF. The CDR3 nucleotides are TGCGCCAGCAGCTTGGGACGGCGGAGAAGTTATGGCTACACCTTC.